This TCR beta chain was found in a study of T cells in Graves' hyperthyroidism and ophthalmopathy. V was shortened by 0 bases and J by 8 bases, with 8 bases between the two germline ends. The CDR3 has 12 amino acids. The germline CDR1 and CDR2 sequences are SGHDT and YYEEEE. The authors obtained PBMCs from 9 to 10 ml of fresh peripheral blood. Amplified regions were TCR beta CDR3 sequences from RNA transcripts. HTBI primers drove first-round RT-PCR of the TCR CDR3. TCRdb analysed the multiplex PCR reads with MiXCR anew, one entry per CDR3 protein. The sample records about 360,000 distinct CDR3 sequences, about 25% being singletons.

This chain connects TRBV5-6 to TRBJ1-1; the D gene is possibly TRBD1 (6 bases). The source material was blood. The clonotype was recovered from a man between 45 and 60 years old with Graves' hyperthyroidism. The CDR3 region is CASSLVRGEAFF. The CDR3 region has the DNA TGTGCCAGCAGCTTGGTCAGGGGCGAAGCTTTCTTT.